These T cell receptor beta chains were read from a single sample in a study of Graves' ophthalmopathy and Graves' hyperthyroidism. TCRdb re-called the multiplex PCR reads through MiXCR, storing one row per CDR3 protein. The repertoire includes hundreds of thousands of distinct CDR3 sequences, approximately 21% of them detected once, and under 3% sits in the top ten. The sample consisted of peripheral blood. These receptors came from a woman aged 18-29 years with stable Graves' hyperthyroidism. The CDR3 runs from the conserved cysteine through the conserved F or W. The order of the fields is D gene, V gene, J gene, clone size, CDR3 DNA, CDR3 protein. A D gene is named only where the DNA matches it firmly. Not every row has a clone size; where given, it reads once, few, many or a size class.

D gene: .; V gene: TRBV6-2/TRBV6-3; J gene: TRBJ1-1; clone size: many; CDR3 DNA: TGTGCCAGCACCCCGGGCGGCCCCGAAGCTTTCTTT; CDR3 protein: CASTPGGPEAFF
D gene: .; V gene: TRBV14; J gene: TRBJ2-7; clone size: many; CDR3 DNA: TGTGCCAGCAGCCAAGATCGCACCAACGAGCAGTACTTC; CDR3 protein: CASSQDRTNEQYF
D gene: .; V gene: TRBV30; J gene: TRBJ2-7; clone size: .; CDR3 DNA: TGTGCCTGGAGTGTGGCCTACCCCTCCTACGAGCAGTACTTC; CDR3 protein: CAWSVAYPSYEQYF
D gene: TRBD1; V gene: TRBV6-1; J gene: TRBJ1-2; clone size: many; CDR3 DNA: TGTGCCAGCACCGAACTCGGGACAGGGGGAAGAGGCTACACCTTC; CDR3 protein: CASTELGTGGRGYTF
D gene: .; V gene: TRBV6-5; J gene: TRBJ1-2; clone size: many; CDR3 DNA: TGTGCCAGCAGTTACTCGTATCAGGATGGCTACACCTTC; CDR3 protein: CASSYSYQDGYTF
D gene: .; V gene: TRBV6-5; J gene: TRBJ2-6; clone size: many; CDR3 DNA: TGTGCCAGCAGTTACTTTCGGATCTCTGGGGCCAACGTCCTGACTTTC; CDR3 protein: CASSYFRISGANVLTF
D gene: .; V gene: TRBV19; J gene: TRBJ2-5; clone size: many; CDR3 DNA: TGTGCCAGTAGTATAGGGAACTGGGGAGAGACCCAGTACTTC; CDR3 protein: CASSIGNWGETQYF
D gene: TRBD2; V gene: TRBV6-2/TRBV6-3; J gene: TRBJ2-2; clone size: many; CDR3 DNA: TGTGCCAGCAGCGACGTGGCGGGAGGGCGCACCGGGGAGCTGTTTTTT; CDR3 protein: CASSDVAGGRTGELFF
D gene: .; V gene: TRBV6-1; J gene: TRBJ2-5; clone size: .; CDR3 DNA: TGTGCCAGCAGTGATTTGCTAGTCGGACCGCAAGAGACCCAGTACTTC; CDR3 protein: CASSDLLVGPQETQYF
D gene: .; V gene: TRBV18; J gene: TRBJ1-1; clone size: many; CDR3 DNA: TGTGCCAGCTCACCAAGGTCAAACACTGAAGCTTTCTTT; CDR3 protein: CASSPRSNTEAFF
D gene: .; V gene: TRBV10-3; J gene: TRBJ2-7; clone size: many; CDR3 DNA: TGTGCCATCAGTGAGTCGTCGGGGCGTCACGAGCAGTACTTC; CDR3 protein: CAISESSGRHEQYF
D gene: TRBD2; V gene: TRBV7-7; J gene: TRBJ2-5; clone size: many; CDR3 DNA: TGTGCCAGCAGCTATAGCGGGGGGATCCAAGAGACCCAGTACTTC; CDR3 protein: CASSYSGGIQETQYF
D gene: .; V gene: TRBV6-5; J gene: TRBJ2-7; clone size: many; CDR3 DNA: TGTGCCAGCAGTTACGAAGCGGGCCCTTCCTACGAGCAGTACTTC; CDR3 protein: CASSYEAGPSYEQYF
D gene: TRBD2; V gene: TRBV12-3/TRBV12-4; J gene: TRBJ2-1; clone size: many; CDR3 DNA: TGTGCCAGCAGCTTAACTAGCGGGGCCGGGAATGAGCAGTTCTTC; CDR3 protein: CASSLTSGAGNEQFF
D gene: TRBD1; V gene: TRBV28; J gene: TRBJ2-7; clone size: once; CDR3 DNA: TGTGCCAGCAGTACTTACGGGACAGGGCGACCCTACGAGCAGTACTTC; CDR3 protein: CASSTYGTGRPYEQYF
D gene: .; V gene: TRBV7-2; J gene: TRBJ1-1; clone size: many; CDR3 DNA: TGTGCCAGCAGCACCCCGGGACGGGCGAACACTGAAGCTTTCTTT; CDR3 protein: CASSTPGRANTEAFF
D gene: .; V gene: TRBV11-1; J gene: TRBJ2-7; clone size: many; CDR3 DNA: TGTGCCAGCAGCTTATTTCAGGGACCCCCCTACGAGCAGTACTTC; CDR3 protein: CASSLFQGPPYEQYF
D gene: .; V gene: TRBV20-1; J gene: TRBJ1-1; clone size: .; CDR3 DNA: TGCAGTGCTAGAGATCCCAGGGTGGGTACTGAAGCTTTCTTT; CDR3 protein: CSARDPRVGTEAFF
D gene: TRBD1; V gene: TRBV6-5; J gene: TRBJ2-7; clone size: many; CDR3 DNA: TGTGCCAGCAGTTCCCCCGGGACAGGACTCTCCTACGAGCAGTACTTC; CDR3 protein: CASSSPGTGLSYEQYF
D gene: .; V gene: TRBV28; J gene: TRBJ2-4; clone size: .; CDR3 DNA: TGTGCCAGCAGTTTGGGACGCCCGGGGTTAGCCGAAAACATTCAGTACTTC; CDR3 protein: CASSLGRPGLAENIQYF
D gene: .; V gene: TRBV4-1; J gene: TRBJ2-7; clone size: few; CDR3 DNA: TGCGCCAGCTCCCGGGACATCCTCTACGAGCAGTACTTC; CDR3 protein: CASSRDILYEQYF
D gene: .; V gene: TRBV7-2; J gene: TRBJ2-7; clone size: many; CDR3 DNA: TGTGCCAGCAGCTCGACGGGACCAGCCCCCGAGCAGTACTTC; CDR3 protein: CASSSTGPAPEQYF
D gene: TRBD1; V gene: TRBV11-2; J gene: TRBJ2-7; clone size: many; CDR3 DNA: TGTGCCACAAAAGACAGGGGAAACTCCTACGAGCAGTACTTC; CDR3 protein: CATKDRGNSYEQYF
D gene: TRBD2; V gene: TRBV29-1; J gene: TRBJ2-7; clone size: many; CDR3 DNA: TGCAGCGTCCGACTAGCGGGAGACTCCTACGAGCAGTACTTC; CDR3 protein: CSVRLAGDSYEQYF
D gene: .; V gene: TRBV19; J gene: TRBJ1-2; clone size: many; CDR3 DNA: TGTGCCAGTCGGGCCCGACAGCATGCGTTTAGTCCCTACACCTTC; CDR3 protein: CASRARQHAFSPYTF
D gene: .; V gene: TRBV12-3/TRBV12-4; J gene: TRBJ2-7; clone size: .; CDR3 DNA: TGTGCCAGCAGTTCCATACAGGGCCACGATCAGTACTTC; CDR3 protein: CASSSIQGHDQYF
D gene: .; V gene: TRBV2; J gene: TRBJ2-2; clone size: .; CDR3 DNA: TGTGCCAGCAGTGTTCAGAGGGAGAGCACCGGGGAGCTGTTTTTT; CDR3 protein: CASSVQRESTGELFF
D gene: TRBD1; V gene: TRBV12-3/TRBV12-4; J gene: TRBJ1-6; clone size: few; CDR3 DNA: TGTGCCAGCAACCCGGGACAGCATAATTCACCCCTCCACTTT; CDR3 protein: CASNPGQHNSPLHF
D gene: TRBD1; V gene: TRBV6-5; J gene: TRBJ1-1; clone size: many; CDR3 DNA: TGTGCCAGCAGTTATAGCCAGGGGGCGGATGAAGCTTTCTTT; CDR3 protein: CASSYSQGADEAFF
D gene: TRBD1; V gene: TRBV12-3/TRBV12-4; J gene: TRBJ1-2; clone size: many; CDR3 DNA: TGTGCCAGCAAAACTGCGGGACAGGGGGCTGGCTATGGCTACACCTTC; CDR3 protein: CASKTAGQGAGYGYTF
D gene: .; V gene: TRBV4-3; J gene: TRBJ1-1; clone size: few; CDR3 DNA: TGCGCCAGCAGCCAAGCGCGAGTATCCCGACAAAACACTGAAGCTTTCTTT; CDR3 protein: CASSQARVSRQNTEAFF
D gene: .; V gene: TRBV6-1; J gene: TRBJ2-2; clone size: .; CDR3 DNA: TGTGCCAGCAGTGTCACGGAAAACACCGGGGAGCTGTTTTTT; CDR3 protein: CASSVTENTGELFF
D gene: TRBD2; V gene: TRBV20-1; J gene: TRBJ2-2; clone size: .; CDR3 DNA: TGCAGTGCTAGAGCACCTAGCGGGAGGGCCTTTGTGGGGGAGCTGTTTTTT; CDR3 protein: CSARAPSGRAFVGELFF
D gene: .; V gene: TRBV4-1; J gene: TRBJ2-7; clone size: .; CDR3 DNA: TGCGCCAGCAGCCAATCGAGCCTATCCTACGAGCAGTACTTC; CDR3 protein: CASSQSSLSYEQYF
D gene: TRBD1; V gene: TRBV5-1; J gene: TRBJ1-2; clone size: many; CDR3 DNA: TGCGCCAGCAGCTTGGAAGGACAGGGGGCGCCTGGCTACACCTTC; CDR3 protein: CASSLEGQGAPGYTF
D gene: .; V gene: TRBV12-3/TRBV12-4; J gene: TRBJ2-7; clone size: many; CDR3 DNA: TGTGCCAGCAGTTTCTCGGTTTGGGAGGGGGCCGACGAGCAGTACTTC; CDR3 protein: CASSFSVWEGADEQYF
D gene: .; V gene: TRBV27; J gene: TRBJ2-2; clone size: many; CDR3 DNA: TGTGCCAGCACGCCCTCGAACACCGGGGAGCTGTTTTTT; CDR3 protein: CASTPSNTGELFF
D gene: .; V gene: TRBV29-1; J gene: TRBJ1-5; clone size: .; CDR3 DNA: TGCAGCGTTGCTACAGCTAGCAATCAGCCCCAGCATTTT; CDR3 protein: CSVATASNQPQHF
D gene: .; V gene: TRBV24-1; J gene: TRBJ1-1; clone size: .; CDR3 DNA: TGTGCCACCAGACAGGGTTGGAACACTGAAGCTTTCTTT; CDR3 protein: CATRQGWNTEAFF
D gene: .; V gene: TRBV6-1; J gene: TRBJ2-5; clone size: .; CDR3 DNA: TGTGCCAGCGCAGAACAAGAGACCCAGTACTTC; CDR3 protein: CASAEQETQYF
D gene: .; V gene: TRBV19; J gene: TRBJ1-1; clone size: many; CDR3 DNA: TGTGCCAGTAGCTTGCGACAGGCAATCGAAGCTTTCTTT; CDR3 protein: CASSLRQAIEAFF
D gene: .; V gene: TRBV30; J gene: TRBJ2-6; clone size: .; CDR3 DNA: TGTGCCTGGAGTCCCGGTATGGCCGGGGCCAACGTCCTGACTTTC; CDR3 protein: CAWSPGMAGANVLTF
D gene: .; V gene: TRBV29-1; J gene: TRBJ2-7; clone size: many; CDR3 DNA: TGCAGCGTCGGTCCTGAGAGACTCCGCGAGCAGTACTTC; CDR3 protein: CSVGPERLREQYF
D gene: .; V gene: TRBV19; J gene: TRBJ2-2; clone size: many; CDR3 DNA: TGTGCCAGTACGAACCCGGGCTTTAACACCGGGGAGCTGTTTTTT; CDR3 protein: CASTNPGFNTGELFF
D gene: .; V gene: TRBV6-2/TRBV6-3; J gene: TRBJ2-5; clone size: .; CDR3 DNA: TGTGCCAGCAGTTCTATAGGGACTGGAGAAGAGACCCAGTACTTC; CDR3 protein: CASSSIGTGEETQYF
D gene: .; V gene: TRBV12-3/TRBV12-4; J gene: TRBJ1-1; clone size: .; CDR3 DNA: TGTGCCAGCCGCTGGCAGTTGAACACTGAAGCTTTCTTT; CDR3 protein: CASRWQLNTEAFF
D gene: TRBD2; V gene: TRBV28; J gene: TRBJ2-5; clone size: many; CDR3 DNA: TGTGCCAGCAAGCAGGCGGGAGTAGCGGGAGGTGAGACCCAGTACTTC; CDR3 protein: CASKQAGVAGGETQYF
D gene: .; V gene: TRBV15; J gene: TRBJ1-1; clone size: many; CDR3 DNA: TGTGCCACCAGCCAAGGGGTGGCAGGGTCTCCCACTGAAGCTTTCTTT; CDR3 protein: CATSQGVAGSPTEAFF
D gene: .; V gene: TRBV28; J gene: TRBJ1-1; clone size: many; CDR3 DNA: TGTGCCACAGGGCAGAGCATGAACACTGAAGCTTTCTTT; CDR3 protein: CATGQSMNTEAFF
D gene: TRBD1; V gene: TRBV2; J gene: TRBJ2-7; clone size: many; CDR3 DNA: TGTGCCAGCAGTGAAGCGCTTCGGACAGGGACGAGCTCCTACGAGCAGTACTTC; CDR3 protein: CASSEALRTGTSSYEQYF
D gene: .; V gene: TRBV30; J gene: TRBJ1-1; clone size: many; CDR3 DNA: TGTGCCAACCGGGGACAAATGAACACTGAAGCTTTCTTT; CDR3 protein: CANRGQMNTEAFF
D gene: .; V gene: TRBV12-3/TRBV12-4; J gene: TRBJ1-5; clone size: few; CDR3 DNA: TGTGCCAGCAGCCTCGTAAGTCTCAATCAGCCCCAGCATTTT; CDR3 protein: CASSLVSLNQPQHF
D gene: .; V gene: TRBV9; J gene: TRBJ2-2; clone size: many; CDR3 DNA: TGTGCCAGCAACGTATCCCCTAGCAAGACGAACACCGGGGAGCTGTTTTTT; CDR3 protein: CASNVSPSKTNTGELFF